These T cell receptor beta chains were read from a single sample in a study of CD8+ T cells in alopecia areata. Produced via immunoSEQ multiplex PCR; TCRdb's table is partial and in-frame only. The sample lists 75,000 to 100,000 clones; 60% to 80% were seen once. The sample in question was CD8+ T cells sorted from blood, obtained at approximately week 45, from a patient treated with tofacitinib. These receptors originate from a human donor with alopecia areata. Each CDR3 is given with its conserved first and last residue. A D gene is named only where the DNA matches it firmly. Clone sizes are given selectively: once, few, many, or a class where the clone is expanded.

j_call | d_call | v_call | clone_size | cdr3_nt | cdr3_aa
TRBJ1-2 | NA | TRBV19 | NA | TGTGCCAGTAGTATCGGGGGAAATGGCTACACCTTC | CASSIGGNGYTF
TRBJ2-7 | NA | TRBV6-5 | NA | TGTGCCAGCAGTTCACCGACCAAAGACTACGAGCAGTACTTC | CASSSPTKDYEQYF
TRBJ2-3 | NA | TRBV6-5 | NA | TGTGCCAGCAGTTTTCGGGACGTGCGCACAGATACGCAGTATTTT | CASSFRDVRTDTQYF
TRBJ1-1 | NA | TRBV10-3 | NA | TGTGCCATCAGGATGCGACAGGACGGCATGAACACTGAAGCTTTCTTT | CAIRMRQDGMNTEAFF
TRBJ2-7 | NA | TRBV15 | NA | TGTGCCACCAGCCCTACCGGGGCCTACGAGCAGTACTTC | CATSPTGAYEQYF
TRBJ2-7 | NA | TRBV4-3 | few | TGCGCCAGCAGCCAAGGCACAGGGAGCTCCTACGAGCAGTACTTC | CASSQGTGSSYEQYF
TRBJ2-1 | NA | TRBV14 | medium-sized | TGTGCCAGCAGCCCCACTTACACCCCCGGGGGCTCCTACAATGAGCAGTTCTTC | CASSPTYTPGGSYNEQFF
TRBJ2-7 | NA | TRBV9 | NA | TGTGCCAGCAGCGTAGGCGGACGGCCCTACGAGCAGTACTTC | CASSVGGRPYEQYF
TRBJ2-1 | TRBD2 | TRBV19 | NA | TGTGCCAGTAGTAGCGGGGGGGCTTACAATGAGCAGTTCTTC | CASSSGGAYNEQFF
TRBJ2-3 | TRBD2 | TRBV4-3 | NA | TGCGCCAGCAGCCAAGTAGAGGGAGGGGGCACAGATACGCAGTATTTT | CASSQVEGGGTDTQYF
TRBJ2-1 | TRBD2 | TRBV7-2 | NA | TGTGCCAGCAGGTCTGTAGGGCTAGCGGGGGGGCCGGTTGAGCAGTTCTTC | CASRSVGLAGGPVEQFF
TRBJ1-1 | NA | TRBV11-2 | NA | TGTGCCAGCAGCCCCGGACACTACACTGAAGCTTTCTTT | CASSPGHYTEAFF